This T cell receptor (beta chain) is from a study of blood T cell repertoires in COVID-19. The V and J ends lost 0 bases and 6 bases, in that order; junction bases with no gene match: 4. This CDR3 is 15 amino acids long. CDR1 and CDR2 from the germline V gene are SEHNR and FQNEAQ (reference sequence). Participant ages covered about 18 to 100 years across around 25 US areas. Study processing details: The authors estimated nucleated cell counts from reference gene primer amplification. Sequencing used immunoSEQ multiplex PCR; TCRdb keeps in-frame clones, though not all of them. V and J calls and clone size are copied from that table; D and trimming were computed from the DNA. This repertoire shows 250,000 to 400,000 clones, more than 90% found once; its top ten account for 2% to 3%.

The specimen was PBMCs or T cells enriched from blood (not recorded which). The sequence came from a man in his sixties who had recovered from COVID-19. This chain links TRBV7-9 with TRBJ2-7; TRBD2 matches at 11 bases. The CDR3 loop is CASSLASSGRFEQYF. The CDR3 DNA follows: TGTGCCAGCAGCTTAGCGTCTAGCGGGAGGTTCGAGCAGTACTTC.